This TCR beta chain was identified during a study of blood T cell repertoires in COVID-19. Study summary: Samples representing acute and convalescent COVID-19 were sourced from the United States, Italy and Spain. Sources were T cells, B-cell-depleted T cells, or PBMCs; the material itself was cDNA or gDNA.

CDR1 and CDR2 (germline): MNHEY, SVGAGI. J gave up 6 bases and V 7 bases, and 14 bases lay outside the gene matches. The CDR3 spans 16 residues. Authors' processing steps: Reference gene primer amplification gave estimated nucleated cell counts. Sequencing used immunoSEQ multiplex PCR; TCRdb keeps in-frame clones, though not all of them. For V, J and clone size, that table is used; D and trimming come from the DNA. This sample has fewer than 300,000 clones, with 70% to 90% found just once. This TCR was sampled from a woman between 45 and 65 years old with acute or convalescent COVID-19. The sequenced material came from peripheral blood. The gene calls are TRBV6-5 and TRBJ1-5; TRBD1 aligns across 8 bases. The chain's CDR3 is CASIYQTGVGSQPQHF. The CDR3 coding sequence is TGTGCCAGCATTTATCAGACAGGGGTTGGGAGTCAGCCCCAGCATTTT.